These 18 T cell receptor beta chains originate from one sample sequenced in a study of T cells in women clearing cervical HPV infection. Measured with immunoSEQ multiplex PCR; TCRdb has only the in-frame clones, and not every one. In total, the table holds around 39,000 clones. Sequencing was carried out using blood buffy coat. The receptors stem from a woman aged 18 to 75 with a cervical HPV16 infection that either progressed to CIN3+ or cleared (not recorded which).

Points on this clone: With the read ending 3 residues before the CDR3 end, the germline J gene is used to fill in that end. The chain has TRBV30 and TRBJ1-6, with D possibly TRBD1 on 5 matching bases. CDR1 and CDR2 from the germline V gene are GTSNPN and SVGIG (reference sequence). The V gene lost 4 bases and the J gene lost 3 bases, with 7 bases spanning the gap. CDR3 length equals 13 residues. The CDR3 spells CAWKGLYNSPLHF. The part of the CDR3 DNA that was read is TGTGCCTGGAAGGGACTCTATAATTCACCC. Full variable domain (rest looked up from reference TRBV30 and TRBJ1-6): SQTIHQWPATLVQPVGSPLSLECTVEGTSNPNLYWYRQAAGRGLQLLFYSVGIGQISSEVPQNLSASRPQDRQFILSSKKLLLSDSGFYLCAWKGLYNSPLHFGNGTRLTVT.

Details on this clone: The CDR3 extends 3 residues past the end of the read, so its final part is completed from the germline J gene. The rearrangement joins TRBV7-9 to TRBJ2-7; possible D gene TRBD2, 6 bases. The CDR3 totals 14 residues. Trimming left V 3 bases short and J 3 bases short, with 12 bases between. Germline-derived CDR1 and CDR2 are SEHNR and FQNEAQ (reference sequence). The part of the CDR3 DNA that was read is TGTGCCAGCAGCTTGGCGGGAATGGGCTACGAG. Amino acid sequence: CASSLAGMGYE. The whole CDR3 is CASSLAGMGYEQYF. Based on the CDR3 plus reference TRBV7-9 and TRBJ2-7, the full variable domain is DTGVSQNPRHKITKRGQNVTFRCDPISEHNRLYWYRQTLGQGPEFLTYFQNEAQLEKSRLLSDRFSAERPKGSFSTLEIQRTEQGDSAMYLCASSLAGMGYEQYFGPGTRLTVT.

About this clone: The read falls 3 residues short of the CDR3 end, and the missing part is taken from the germline J gene. The chain uses TRBV28 and TRBJ1-6; tentatively, D is TRBD1 (6 bases). The CDR3 runs 17 residues. V lost 6 bases, J lost 0 bases, and 15 bases lay in between. Germline V CDR1 and CDR2: MDHEN, SYDVKM. CDR3 residues: CASSPQGLGSYNSPLHF. The covered CDR3 bases are TGTGCCAGCAGCCCACAGGGATTGGGCTCCTATAATTCACCC.

As concerns this clone: The read terminates 3 residues ahead of where the CDR3 ends, so the germline J gene completes it. The chain has TRBV5-4 and TRBJ2-2; the match to TRBD1 covers 8 bases. V dropped 2 bases and J dropped 7; count of bases not matched to a gene: 4. There are 14 residues in the CDR3. Germline V gene sequence: CDR1 SGHNT, CDR2 YYREEE (reference sequence). CDR3 DNA (partial): TGTGCCAGCAGCTTCAGGGGGCGAAGCGGGGAG. Amino acids: CASSFRGRSGE. From start to end, the CDR3 is CASSFRGRSGELFF.

On this clone: The read finishes 3 residues shy of the CDR3 end, and the germline J gene is used to complete it. The J gene is TRBJ1-1, the V gene TRBV2; 10 nucleotides line up with TRBD1. This CDR3 comprises 15 residues. Germline-derived CDR1 and CDR2 are SNHLY and FYNNEI. The junction had 5 bases not matched to a gene; V was cut back by 7 bases and J by 0 bases. This CDR3 reads CASTRDRGMNTEAFF. The part of the CDR3 DNA that was read is TGTGCCAGCACGAGGGACAGGGGTATGAACACTGAA.

With regard to this clone: The read terminates 3 residues ahead of where the CDR3 ends, so the germline J gene completes it. The rearrangement links TRBV28 to TRBJ2-3, with a weak D call TRBD1 (5 bases). V was trimmed by 8 bases and J by 1 base, leaving 7 bases between them. The germline V gene encodes CDR1 MDHEN and CDR2 SYDVKM. This CDR3 has 12 residues. CDR3 DNA, as far as it was read: TGTGCCAGCTCACAGGGCACAGATACG. Protein product: CASSQGTDT. The full CDR3 sequence reads CASSQGTDTQYF.

A word on this clone: The read halts 3 residues ahead of the CDR3 end, with the missing end drawn from the germline J gene. This chain uses TRBV7-9 with TRBJ1-1; possible D gene TRBD1, 5 bases. CDR1 is SEHNR, CDR2 FQNEAQ, per germline (reference sequence). The CDR3 has 15 amino acids. Trimming shortened V by 0 bases and J by 6 bases, and 14 bases separated the two germline ends. The CDR3 region is CASSLAGGGSAEAFF. The sequenced part of the CDR3 DNA is TGTGCCAGCAGCTTAGCCGGGGGGGGGTCCGCTGAA. Together with reference TRBV7-9 and TRBJ1-1, the CDR3 gives the full variable domain: DTGVSQNPRHKITKRGQNVTFRCDPISEHNRLYWYRQTLGQGPEFLTYFQNEAQLEKSRLLSDRFSAERPKGSFSTLEIQRTEQGDSAMYLCASSLAGGGSAEAFFGQGTRLTVV.

On this clone itself: Sequencing ends 3 residues short of the CDR3 end; the germline J gene provides the rest. V and J are TRBV4-2 and TRBJ1-5; perhaps TRBD1 as D (5 bases). This CDR3 region has 13 residues. Trimming shortened V by 1 base and J by 8 bases, and 9 bases separated the two germline ends. From germline, CDR1 is LGHNA and CDR2 YNFKEQ. The CDR3 sequence is CASSQGRGEPQHF. The covered CDR3 bases are TGTGCCAGCAGCCAAGGAAGGGGTGAGCCC.

Note on this clone: The read comes to an end 3 residues before the CDR3 does, leaving the germline J gene to fill in the end. The chain carries TRBV7-8 and TRBJ2-2; unclear D gene. The CDR3 loop spans 15 amino acids. Germline V gene data show CDR1 as SGHVS and CDR2 as FQNEAQ. The covered CDR3 bases are TGTGCCAGCAGCTCCGGCAGGATGTTGAATGAAAAG. Amino acids: CASSSGRMLNEK. The CDR3 reads in full as CASSSGRMLNEKLFF.

Notes on this clone: Read coverage stops 3 residues before the CDR3 terminus; the germline J gene supplies the remainder. J is TRBJ1-2 and V is TRBV28; possible D gene TRBD1, 5 bases. CDR1 MDHEN and CDR2 SYDVKM come from the germline V gene. The length of the CDR3 is 11 residues. V was clipped by 8 bases and J by 5 bases, with 9 bases between them. Partial CDR3 DNA: TGTGCCAGCTCGGGGGTTTATGGC. Amino acid sequence: CASSGVYG. The whole CDR3 sequence is CASSGVYGYTF.

With regard to this clone: The read ends 3 residues early relative to the CDR3; the germline J gene fills the gap. The rearrangement links TRBV5-4 to TRBJ1-1, with unresolved D. The germline V gene encodes CDR1 SGHNT and CDR2 YYREEE (reference sequence). The V end was cut by 4 bases, the J end by 6 bases, with 16 bases between. This CDR3 region has 14 residues. The CDR3 sequence: CASSGGYFSPEAFF. The DNA read from the CDR3 is TGTGCCAGCAGCGGTGGTTATTTCAGTCCTGAA.

Comments on this clone: The read gets to within 3 residues of the CDR3 end, and the germline J gene fills in the rest. This chain joins TRBV5-1 and TRBJ1-4; D possibly corresponds to TRBD1 (5 bases). Germline CDR1 is SGHRS and CDR2 is YFSETQ. The CDR3 covers 14 residues. The CDR3 DNA, read in part, is TGCGCCAGCAGCTTGGCGGGCCGAGGGGCACCA. Translating it yields CASSLAGRGAP. The entire CDR3 protein reads CASSLAGRGAPLFF.

Comments on this clone: The sequence runs out 3 residues before the end of the CDR3; the remainder is reconstructed from the germline J gene. V is TRBV19 and J is TRBJ1-5, with TRBD1 as a possible D gene (5 bases). Germline V gene data show CDR1 as LNHDA and CDR2 as SQIVND (reference sequence). The CDR3 consists of 16 residues. The sequenced CDR3 bases are TGTGCCAGTAGTATGCGGCGGGGGGTCAACACAGATCCC. Amino acid sequence: CASSMRRGVNTDP. The CDR3 reads in full as CASSMRRGVNTDPQHF.

With respect to this clone: The CDR3 end falls 3 residues outside the read, so it is completed with the germline J gene. V and J are TRBV19 and TRBJ2-3; 7 bases match TRBD1. The CDR3 has 14 residues. The germline V gene has CDR1 LNHDA and CDR2 SQIVND (reference sequence). The chain's CDR3 is CASSPRGRHQPQYF. The CDR3 bases that were read are TGTGCCAGTAGTCCGAGGGGGCGGCATCAGCCG.

As for this clone: Read sequence stops 3 residues before the CDR3 end, and the germline J gene provides the missing end. V usage is TRBV29-1 and J usage is TRBJ2-3; D might be TRBD1 (5 bases). Deletions cut 4 bases from V and 2 bases from J, with 10 bases between. This CDR3 has 13 amino acids. Germline CDR1 SQVTM, CDR2 ANQGSEA. The CDR3 spells CSVGQILTDTQYF. The part of the CDR3 DNA that was read is TGCAGCGTTGGACAGATCCTCACAGATACG.

Comment on this clone: With the read ending 3 residues before the CDR3 end, the germline J gene is used to fill in that end. The gene calls are TRBV28 and TRBJ2-3; TRBD1 aligns across 9 bases. In germline, CDR1 is MDHEN, CDR2 SYDVKM. The V segment lost 10 bases and the J segment 0 bases; nucleotides outside the gene matches: 5. The CDR3 loop spans 14 amino acids. The DNA read from the CDR3 is TGTGCCACTATGGGGACAGGGAGCACAGATACG. Translated: CATMGTGSTDT. The whole CDR3 is CATMGTGSTDTQYF.

Comment on this clone: The read finishes 3 residues shy of the CDR3 end, and the germline J gene is used to complete it. V and J are TRBV5-1 and TRBJ2-7; a weak D match, TRBD1 (5 bases). V lost 0 bases and J lost 6, with 10 bases in between. CDR3 size: 13 residues. Germline CDR1 SGHRS, CDR2 YFSETQ. CDR3 loop: CASSLVRDGEQYF. The sequenced part of the CDR3 DNA is TGCGCCAGCAGCTTGGTCAGGGATGGCGAG.

With regard to this clone: The read terminates 3 residues before the CDR3 end, so the remaining end is supplied by the germline J gene. The chain couples TRBV20-1 to TRBJ2-5, with 8 bases fitting TRBD2. The CDR3 consists of 16 residues. Germline V lookup: CDR1 DFQATT, CDR2 SNEGSKA (reference sequence). Unmatched junction bases numbered 13, after V lost 3 bases and J lost 4 bases. CDR3 bases read: TGCAGTGCTAGCCTCAGGGCGGGGGGTCTTTCAGAGACC. Its protein is CSASLRAGGLSET. Given in full, the CDR3 is CSASLRAGGLSETQYF.